The clone carrying this T cell receptor (beta chain) was recorded many times. Its antigen is unidentified. Germline CDR1 is MDHEN and CDR2 is SYDVKM. The V segment lost 4 bases and the J segment 7 bases; nucleotides outside the gene matches: 6. The CDR3 extends over 15 amino acids. The record originates from a study of T-cell memory formation after mild COVID-19. The overall study: TCR clustering was largely donor specific.

TCRdb reanalysed the 5' RACE reads using MiXCR and keeps one entry per CDR3 protein. The sample shows roughly 250,000 distinct CDR3 sequences, about a sixth of them seen only once. Notes on the study in general: Mostly located in CM and EM were contracting CD4+ clones, with contracting CD8+ clones located in EMRA. Later expanders leaned CD4+, whereas clones that contracted between day 15 and 85 were balanced CD4/CD8.

The sample taken for sequencing was PBMCs or a T cell subset sorted from them (not recorded which). The J gene is TRBJ2-1, the V gene TRBV28; TRBD1 matches 11 bases. The clonotype originates from a man younger than 30 who had mild COVID-19 (a few samples of this study predate the infection). Cell type and time point are not known. The DNA for the CDR3 is TGTGCCAGCAGTTCCTGGACAGGGGGCGGGAATGAGCAGTTCTTC. Its protein product is CASSSWTGGGNEQFF.